This passage covers 23 T cell receptor beta chains from one sample sequenced in a study of blood T cell repertoires in COVID-19. Assay used: immunoSEQ multiplex PCR; TCRdb lists only in-frame clones, some missing. Here the sample spans some 250,000 clones, approximately 90% being singletons. The sample taken for sequencing was PBMCs or T cells enriched from blood (not recorded which). These TCRs come from a man between 40 and 49 years old who had recovered from COVID-19.

The V gene is TRBV27, the J gene TRBJ2-7; a weak D match, TRBD1 (5 bases). The CDR3 runs 15 residues. CDR1 MNHEY and CDR2 SMNVEV come from the germline V gene (reference sequence). The V gene lost 6 bases and the J gene lost 3 bases, with 18 bases spanning the gap. As DNA, the CDR3 is TGTGCCAGCAGGGCTAACAGCAGAGACAGCTACGAGCAGTACTTC. Amino acids: CASRANSRDSYEQYF.

This rearrangement joins TRBV2 to TRBJ2-6; 8 positions match TRBD1. CDR1 and CDR2 from the germline V gene are SNHLY and FYNNEI. V lost 10 bases, J lost 2 bases, and 10 bases stayed unmatched. The CDR3 loop spans 16 amino acids. The CDR3 DNA reads TGTGCCAAGATGGACAGGGAAGGAACTGGGGCCAACGTCCTGACTTTC. Encoded protein: CAKMDREGTGANVLTF.

The rearrangement links TRBV7-2 to TRBJ2-1, with a tentative D call TRBD2 (6 bases). CDR1 is SGHTA and CDR2 is FQGNSA in the germline V gene. Trimming removed 5 bases from V and 7 bases from J, with 15 bases in between. The CDR3 runs 14 residues. In nucleotides, the CDR3 is TGTGCCAGCAGCCTACAAAAAGGGAGGAATGAGCAGTTCTTC. Protein: CASSLQKGRNEQFF. Full variable domain (missing parts from reference TRBV7-2 and TRBJ2-1): GAGVSQSPSNKVTEKGKDVELRCDPISGHTALYWYRQSLGQGLEFLIYFQGNSAPDKSGLPSDRFSAERTGGSVSTLTIQRTQQEDSAVYLCASSLQKGRNEQFFGPGTRLTVL.

The rearrangement links TRBV7-6 to TRBJ2-5; D remains unclear. The V end was cut by 0 bases, the J end by 5 bases, with 7 bases between. This CDR3 has 13 amino acids. Germline loops: CDR1 SGHVS, CDR2 FNYEAQ. The CDR3 DNA reads as TGTGCCAGCAGCTTAGCTATGAGGGAGACCCAGTACTTC. This sequence encodes CASSLAMRETQYF.

This rearrangement joins TRBV7-9 to TRBJ2-7, with TRBD1 identical over 9 bases. Germline values: CDR1 SEHNR, CDR2 FQNEAQ (reference sequence). V lost 4 bases, J lost 4 bases, and 8 bases stayed unmatched. The length of the CDR3 is 15 residues. The CDR3 sequence: CASSSPGTGMYEQYF. The CDR3 DNA is TGTGCCAGCAGCTCCCCCGGGACAGGGATGTACGAGCAGTACTTC.

This chain uses TRBV28 with TRBJ1-2; TRBD1 matches at 7 bases. The junction had 4 bases not matched to a gene; V was cut back by 2 bases and J by 4 bases. Germline V CDR1 and CDR2: MDHEN, SYDVKM. CDR3 size: 14 residues. This CDR3 reads CASSLGAGGYGYTF. In nucleotides, the CDR3 is TGTGCCAGCAGTTTAGGGGCAGGGGGCTATGGCTACACCTTC.

The genes are TRBV7-2 and TRBJ2-7, with 8 bases identical to TRBD2. V shed 2 bases and J 5 bases; nucleotides not matched to a gene: 5. The CDR3 extends over 14 amino acids. Per the germline V gene, CDR1 is SGHTA and CDR2 is FQGNSA. The CDR3 region has the DNA TGTGCCAGCAGCTTAAGCAGGGGACTAGACGAGCAGTACTTC. It yields the protein CASSLSRGLDEQYF.

In DNA form, the CDR3 reads TGTGCCAGCAGCCAACTTCCCGGGGGGGGGTCCACTGAAGCTTTCTTT. Translation: CASSQLPGGGSTEAFF. The chain is built from TRBV4-2 and TRBJ1-1; D may be TRBD1 (5 bases). The CDR3 loop spans 16 amino acids. The germline V gene encodes CDR1 LGHNA and CDR2 YNFKEQ. V lost 2 bases, J lost 4 bases, and 17 bases lay in between.

The chain uses TRBV5-1 and TRBJ1-5; 7 bases line up with TRBD1. The CDR3 is made up of 15 amino acids. The germline V gene has CDR1 SGHRS and CDR2 YFSETQ. Trimming at V came to 3 bases and at J to 2 bases, leaving 5 bases not matched to a gene. The CDR3 loop reads CASSYTGVGNQPQHF. CDR3 in DNA: TGCGCCAGCAGCTATACAGGGGTAGGCAATCAGCCCCAGCATTTT. The full variable domain, rest sourced from reference TRBV5-1 and TRBJ1-5, is KAGVTQTPRYLIKTRGQQVTLSCSPISGHRSVSWYQQTPGQGLQFLFEYFSETQRNKGNFPGRFSGRQFSNSRSEMNVSTLELGDSALYLCASSYTGVGNQPQHFGDGTRLSIL.

The chain combines TRBV19 with TRBJ1-1, with D uncertain. The V and J ends lost 0 bases and 7 bases respectively, with 15 bases between them. This CDR3 contains 15 residues. CDR1 and CDR2 from the germline V gene are LNHDA and SQIVND (reference sequence). CDR3 in amino acids: CASSIDPLIGGEAFF. For the CDR3, the DNA is TGTGCCAGTAGTATAGATCCCCTAATTGGAGGTGAAGCTTTCTTT. Complete variable domain (other parts from reference TRBV19 and TRBJ1-1): DGGITQSPKYLFRKEGQNVTLSCEQNLNHDAMYWYRQDPGQGLRLIYYSQIVNDFQKGDIAEGYSVSREKKESFPLTVTSAQKNPTAFYLCASSIDPLIGGEAFFGQGTRLTVV.

The chain combines TRBV6-2 or TRBV6-3 with TRBJ1-6; 9 bases map to TRBD1. CDR3 length: 15 amino acids. The germline CDR1 and CDR2 sequences are MNHEY and SVGEGT. Trimming cost V 4 bases and J 6 bases; bases outside gene matches: 4. The CDR3 spells CASSSRDRANSPLHF. CDR3 nucleotide sequence: TGTGCCAGCAGTTCGCGGGACAGGGCTAATTCACCCCTCCACTTT.

The V gene is TRBV7-6, the J gene TRBJ2-1; tentative D call: TRBD2 (5 bases). In germline, CDR1 is SGHVS, CDR2 FNYEAQ. The CDR3 is 15 residues long. Trimming took off 5 bases at V and 1 base at J, with 12 bases between the two ends. In DNA form, the CDR3 reads TGTGCCAGCAGCCCGGCCGGGGTTTCCTACAATGAGCAGTTCTTC. It encodes CASSPAGVSYNEQFF.

The V gene is TRBV19, the J gene TRBJ1-1; 8 nucleotides agree with TRBD1. Trimming took 7 bases from V and 6 from J; bases not matched to a gene: 4. Germline-derived CDR1 and CDR2 are LNHDA and SQIVND (reference sequence). The CDR3 consists of 12 residues. CDR3 DNA sequence: TGTGCCAGTACAGGGACAGGAGCTGAAGCTTTCTTT. This translates into CASTGTGAEAFF. Complete variable domain (other parts from reference TRBV19 and TRBJ1-1): DGGITQSPKYLFRKEGQNVTLSCEQNLNHDAMYWYRQDPGQGLRLIYYSQIVNDFQKGDIAEGYSVSREKKESFPLTVTSAQKNPTAFYLCASTGTGAEAFFGQGTRLTVV.

This clone was detected once. The V gene is TRBV27, the J gene TRBJ1-1; D may be TRBD1 (5 bases). Trimming cost V 6 bases and J 2 bases, with 19 bases left between them. The CDR3 runs to 16 residues. Germline lookup yields CDR1 MNHEY and CDR2 SMNVEV (reference sequence). CDR3 DNA sequence: TGTGCCAGCAGCCTGGGGTTTAGGCAGGGAAACACTGAAGCTTTCTTT. Encoded protein: CASSLGFRQGNTEAFF.

The gene calls are TRBV9 and TRBJ2-6; 7 bases line up with TRBD1. The CDR3 is 15 residues long. The germline V gene has CDR1 SGDLS and CDR2 YYNGEE. V lost 3 bases and J lost 1; bases outside the gene matches: 1. The CDR3 region is CASSETGSGANVLTF. CDR3 sequence (DNA): TGTGCCAGCAGCGAGACAGGGTCTGGGGCCAACGTCCTGACTTTC.

The chain uses TRBV3-1 (or the pseudogene TRBV3-2) and TRBJ1-5; 9 nucleotides line up with TRBD1. The CDR3 totals 14 residues. The ends lost 4 bases at V and 3 bases at J; junction bases unmatched: 1. CDR1 and CDR2 (germline): LGHDT, YNNKEL (reference sequence). CDR3 DNA sequence: TGTGCCAGCAGCCGGGACAGGGTCAATCAGCCCCAGCATTTT. Protein: CASSRDRVNQPQHF.

This rearrangement joins TRBV19 to TRBJ2-7; 7 bases match TRBD2. Germline CDR1 LNHDA, CDR2 SQIVND (reference sequence). V lost 4 bases, J lost 1 base, and 10 bases stayed unmatched. The CDR3 loop spans 16 amino acids. The CDR3 is CASSSPGRAASYEQYF. In DNA, the CDR3 is TGTGCCAGTAGTAGCCCAGGGAGGGCTGCTTCCTACGAGCAGTACTTC. Variable domain in full (rest from reference TRBV19 and TRBJ2-7): DGGITQSPKYLFRKEGQNVTLSCEQNLNHDAMYWYRQDPGQGLRLIYYSQIVNDFQKGDIAEGYSVSREKKESFPLTVTSAQKNPTAFYLCASSSPGRAASYEQYFGPGTRLTVT.

The rearrangement uses TRBV5-4 and TRBJ1-1; D is undetermined. Looked up from germline, CDR1 is SGHNT and CDR2 is YYREEE (reference sequence). The CDR3 runs to 16 residues. V was shortened by 4 bases and J by 0 bases, with 16 bases between the two germline ends. CDR3 sequence (DNA): TGTGCCAGCAGCCCCGGGGAGGGTTCGGTGAACACTGAAGCTTTCTTT. This translates into CASSPGEGSVNTEAFF.

The V and J genes are TRBV24-1 and TRBJ2-1, with TRBD1 matching 8 bases. Germline V gene data show CDR1 as KGHDR and CDR2 as SFDVKD. This CDR3 contains 15 residues. J was trimmed by 2 bases and V by 4 bases; bases with no gene match: 3. The DNA of the CDR3 is TGTGCCACCAGTGACCCGGGACAGGCCTACAATGAGCAGTTCTTC. This encodes CATSDPGQAYNEQFF.

The chain joins TRBV11-3 to TRBJ2-1, with 9 nucleotides matching TRBD1. This CDR3 spans 16 amino acids. In germline, CDR1 is SGHNT, CDR2 YENEEA. Trimming removed 4 bases from V and 8 bases from J; junction bases left unmatched: 12. The CDR3 protein is CASSSQVGQGRDEQFF. The CDR3 DNA sequence: TGTGCCAGCAGCTCTCAGGTGGGACAGGGTCGCGATGAGCAGTTCTTC.

The V gene is TRBV11-2, the J gene TRBJ2-2, with TRBD2 matching over 11 bases. V shed 0 bases and J 1 base; nucleotides not matched to a gene: 4. In germline, CDR1 is SGHAT, CDR2 FQNNGV. The CDR3 loop spans 18 amino acids. CDR3 nucleotide sequence: TGTGCCAGCAGCTTAGATCCTAGCGGGGGGCTGAACACCGGGGAGCTGTTTTTT. Residues: CASSLDPSGGLNTGELFF.

The chain couples TRBV6-4 to TRBJ2-1; D possibly corresponds to TRBD2 (7 bases). CDR1 and CDR2 (germline): MRHNA, SNTAGT. There are 13 residues in the CDR3. Trimming took off 5 bases at V and 12 bases at J, with 17 bases between the two ends. The CDR3, as DNA: TGTGCCAGCAGTATAATAGGGGGAGGGGCGCAGTTCTTC. Amino acids: CASSIIGGGAQFF.

This chain uses TRBV7-9 with TRBJ2-2, with a tentative D call TRBD2 (6 bases). The CDR3 runs to 15 residues. The germline CDR1 and CDR2 sequences are SEHNR and FQNEAQ (reference sequence). Trimming took off 3 bases at V and 4 bases at J, with 12 bases between the two ends. CDR3: CASSFAGRGTGELFF. CDR3 DNA: TGTGCCAGCAGCTTCGCGGGGCGCGGCACCGGGGAGCTGTTTTTT. Full variable domain (missing parts from reference TRBV7-9 and TRBJ2-2): DTGVSQNPRHKITKRGQNVTFRCDPISEHNRLYWYRQTLGQGPEFLTYFQNEAQLEKSRLLSDRFSAERPKGSFSTLEIQRTEQGDSAMYLCASSFAGRGTGELFFGEGSRLTVL.